This T cell receptor beta chain was obtained from a study of early T cells in non-severe SARS-CoV-2 infection (dated by TCRdb to the early 2020s). Concerning the study at large: Bulk RNA from unsorted whole blood was used for TCR sequencing, so alpha and beta chains could not be paired. General findings and caveats noted by the study authors: VDJdb matching was skewed toward anti-spike CD8 responses, so virus-specific expansions were likely underestimated and private and CD4 specificities were missed.

This clonotype was picked up many times. What antigen it recognizes has not been identified. No base quality information exists; no much larger clone differs at one position. The receptor library was made with 5' RACE. Sequencing took place on a NextSeq 500. In the TCR library protocol, unique molecular identifiers were attached to individual cDNA molecules to correct for PCR bias and sequencing error. Sequencing covered both TCR alpha and beta chains, and within each sample the abundances of alpha and beta sequences were tightly co-correlated. The source study handled its data this way. V gene, J gene and CDR3 annotation of TCR sequences was performed with Decombinator V4. TCRs were defined as expanded if a significant change between any two time points was detected under a Poisson model with p below 0.0001. TCR abundances were normalised to the total number of TCRs sequenced per sample and were expressed as counts per million. TRAV1-2 paired with TRAJ12, TRAJ20 or TRAJ33 defined MAIT TCRs, while TRAV10 paired with TRAJ18 defined iNKT TCRs. A search of VDJdb, accessed on 1 November 2021, was run for TCRs annotated to CMV, EBV and SARS-CoV-2, with TCRs annotated for multiple antigens excluded. Using fastp at Q25 and MiXCR, TCRdb reprocessed the public reads and kept productive beta chains. Every CDR3 protein is listed once, alongside the most common genes and DNA of its rows. It is TCRdb's table, rather than the study itself, that gives the V and J calls and clone size. For this sample the table gives 70,000 or so distinct CDR3 sequences, of which about an eighth were detected only once. Roughly 1.3% of the sample comes from the top ten.

Between the V and J ends, shortened by 4 bases and 4 bases respectively, the junction contains 8 bases. The CDR3, cysteine through phenylalanine, is 12 amino acids long. Of all the DNA, just the CDR3 is kept, 36 bases in frame from base 1. As encoded in the germline V gene, CDR1 is MDHEN while CDR2 is SYDVKM. This was a case-control study nested in a cohort of healthcare workers in London, UK, who had nasopharyngeal swab PCR tests and blood samples taken every week. Healthcare workers were recruited during the week of the UK lockdown, between 23 and 31 March 2020, and followed weekly for up to about 15 weeks.

This sequence uses TRBV28 and TRBJ2-7; tentative D gene TRBD2, with 5 bases matching. The origin of this receptor is an adult who was a healthcare worker with PCR-confirmed SARS-CoV-2 infection or an uninfected control (not recorded which). The sample comprised whole blood. The DNA sequence is TGTGCCAGCAGTTCCGGGGTTTACGAGCAGTACTTC. It encodes CASSSGVYEQYF. With the rest looked up from the reference TRBV28 and TRBJ2-7 genes rather than sequenced, the full variable domain is DVKVTQSSRYLVKRTGEKVFLECVQDMDHENMFWYRQDPGLGLRLIYFSYDVKMKEKGDIPEGYSVSREKKERFSLILESASTNQTSMYLCASSSGVYEQYFGPGTRLTVT.